The present T cell receptor beta chain was sequenced within a study of blood T cell repertoires in COVID-19. This CDR3 is built from 15 residues. Germline CDR1 is LNHDA and CDR2 is SQIVND (reference sequence). V lost 0 bases and J lost 8, with 16 bases in between. Seattle enrolled patients during active infection and tracked them longitudinally. This table comes from immunoSEQ multiplex PCR, and its TCRdb copy is limited to in-frame clones, with some not included. The sample shows around 480,000 clones, around 88% of them seen only once. The sample comprised peripheral blood. The clonotype was recovered from a woman between 50 and 59 years old with COVID-19, enrolled during active disease. The chain combines TRBV19 with TRBJ1-2, with D hard to call. In DNA, the CDR3 is TGTGCCAGTAGTATAGAGTTCTCGGACCCGGGGGGCTACACCTTC. Its translation is CASSIEFSDPGGYTF. The full variable domain, completed using reference TRBV19 and TRBJ1-2, is DGGITQSPKYLFRKEGQNVTLSCEQNLNHDAMYWYRQDPGQGLRLIYYSQIVNDFQKGDIAEGYSVSREKKESFPLTVTSAQKNPTAFYLCASSIEFSDPGGYTFGSGTRLTVV.